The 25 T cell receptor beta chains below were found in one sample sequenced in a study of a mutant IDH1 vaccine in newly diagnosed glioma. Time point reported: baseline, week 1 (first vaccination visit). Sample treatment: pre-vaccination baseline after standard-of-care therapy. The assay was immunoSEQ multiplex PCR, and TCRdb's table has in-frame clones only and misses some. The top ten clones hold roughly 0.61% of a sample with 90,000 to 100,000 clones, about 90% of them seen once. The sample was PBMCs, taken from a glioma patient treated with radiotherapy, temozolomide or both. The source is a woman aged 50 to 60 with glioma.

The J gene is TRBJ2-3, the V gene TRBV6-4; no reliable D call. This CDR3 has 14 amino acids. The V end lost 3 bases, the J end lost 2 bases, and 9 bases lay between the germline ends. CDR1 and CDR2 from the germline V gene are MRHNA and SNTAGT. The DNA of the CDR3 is TGTGCCAGCAGTGAGCGGCAACACACAGATACGCAGTATTTT. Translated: CASSERQHTDTQYF.

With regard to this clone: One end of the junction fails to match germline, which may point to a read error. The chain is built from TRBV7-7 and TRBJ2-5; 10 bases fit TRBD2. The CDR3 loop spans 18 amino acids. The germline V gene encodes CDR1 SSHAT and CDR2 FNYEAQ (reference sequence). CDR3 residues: CASSLGGRAGGPRETQYF. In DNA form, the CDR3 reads TGTGCTAGCAGCTTAGGGGGTCGAGCGGGAGGGCCACGGGAGACCCAGTACTTC.

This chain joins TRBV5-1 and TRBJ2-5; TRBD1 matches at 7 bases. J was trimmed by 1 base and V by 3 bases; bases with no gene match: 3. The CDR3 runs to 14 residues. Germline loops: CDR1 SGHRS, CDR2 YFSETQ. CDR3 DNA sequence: TGCGCCAGCAGCTCACAGGGGACCCAAGAGACCCAGTACTTC. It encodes CASSSQGTQETQYF.

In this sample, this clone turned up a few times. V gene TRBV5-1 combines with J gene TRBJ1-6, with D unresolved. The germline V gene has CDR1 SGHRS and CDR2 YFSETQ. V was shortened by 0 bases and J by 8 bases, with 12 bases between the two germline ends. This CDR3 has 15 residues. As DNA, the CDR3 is TGCGCCAGCAGCTTGGATGGAGAGGCTTATTCACCCCTCCACTTT. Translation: CASSLDGEAYSPLHF.

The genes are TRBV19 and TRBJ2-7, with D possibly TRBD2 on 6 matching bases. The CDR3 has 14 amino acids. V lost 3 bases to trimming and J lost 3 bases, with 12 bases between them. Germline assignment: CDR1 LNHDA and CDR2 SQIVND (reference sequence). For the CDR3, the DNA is TGTGCCAGTAGTATGGGCGGGATCGGCTACGAGCAGTACTTC. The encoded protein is CASSMGGIGYEQYF. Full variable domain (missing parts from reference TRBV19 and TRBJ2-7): DGGITQSPKYLFRKEGQNVTLSCEQNLNHDAMYWYRQDPGQGLRLIYYSQIVNDFQKGDIAEGYSVSREKKESFPLTVTSAQKNPTAFYLCASSMGGIGYEQYFGPGTRLTVT.

The CDR3 loop reads CASSIADGGTEAFF. CDR3 in DNA: TGTGCCAGTAGTATAGCTGACGGCGGTACTGAAGCTTTCTTT. V usage is TRBV19 and J usage is TRBJ1-1, with unresolved D. The CDR3 contains 14 residues. The germline V gene encodes CDR1 LNHDA and CDR2 SQIVND (reference sequence). V was trimmed by 1 base and J by 5 bases, leaving 11 bases between them.

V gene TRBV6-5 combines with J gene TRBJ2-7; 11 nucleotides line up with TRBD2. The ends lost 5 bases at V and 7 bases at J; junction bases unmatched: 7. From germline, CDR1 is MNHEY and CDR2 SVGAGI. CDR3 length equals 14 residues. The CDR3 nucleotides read TGTGCCAGCAGTCCACTTAGCGGGAGGGATGAGCAGTACTTC. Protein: CASSPLSGRDEQYF.

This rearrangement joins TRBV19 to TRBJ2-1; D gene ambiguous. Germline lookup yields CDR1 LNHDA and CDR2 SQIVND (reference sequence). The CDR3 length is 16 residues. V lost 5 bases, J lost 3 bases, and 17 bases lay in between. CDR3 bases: TGTGCCAGTAGTGCCCGGGCGGCACACGTCTACAATGAGCAGTTCTTC. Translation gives CASSARAAHVYNEQFF.

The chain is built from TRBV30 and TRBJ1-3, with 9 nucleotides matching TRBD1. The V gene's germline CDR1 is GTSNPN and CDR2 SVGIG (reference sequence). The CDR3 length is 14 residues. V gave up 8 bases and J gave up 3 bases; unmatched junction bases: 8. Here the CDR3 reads CAQDRGLIGNTIYF. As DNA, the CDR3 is TGTGCCCAAGACAGGGGGTTAATTGGAAACACCATATATTTT.

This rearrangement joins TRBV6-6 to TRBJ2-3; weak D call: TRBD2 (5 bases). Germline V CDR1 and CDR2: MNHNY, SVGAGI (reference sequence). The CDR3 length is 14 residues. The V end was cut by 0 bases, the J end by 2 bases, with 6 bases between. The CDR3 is CASSYSDFTDTQYF. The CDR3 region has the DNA TGTGCCAGCAGTTACTCGGACTTCACAGATACGCAGTATTTT.

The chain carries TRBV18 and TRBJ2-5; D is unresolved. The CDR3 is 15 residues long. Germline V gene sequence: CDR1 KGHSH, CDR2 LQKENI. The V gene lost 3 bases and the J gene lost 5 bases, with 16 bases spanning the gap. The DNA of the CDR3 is TGTGCCAGCTCACCGAACAACCTCGGGCTGGAGACCCAGTACTTC. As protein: CASSPNNLGLETQYF.

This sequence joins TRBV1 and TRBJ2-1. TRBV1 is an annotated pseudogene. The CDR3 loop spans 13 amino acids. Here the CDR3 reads CTSSQEVSREQFF. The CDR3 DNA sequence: TGCACCAGCAGCCAAGAAGTCAGCCGGGAGCAGTTCTTC.

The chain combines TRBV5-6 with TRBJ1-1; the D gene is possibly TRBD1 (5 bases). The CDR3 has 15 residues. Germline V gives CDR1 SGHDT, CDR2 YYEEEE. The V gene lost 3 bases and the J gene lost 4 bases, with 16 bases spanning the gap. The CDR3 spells CASSSAGFRGTEAFF. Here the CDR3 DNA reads TGTGCCAGCAGCTCGGCAGGGTTTCGCGGCACTGAAGCTTTCTTT.

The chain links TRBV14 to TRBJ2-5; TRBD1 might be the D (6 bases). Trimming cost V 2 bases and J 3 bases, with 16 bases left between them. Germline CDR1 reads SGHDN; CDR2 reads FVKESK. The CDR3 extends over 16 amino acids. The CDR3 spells CASSQLPGQGEETQYF. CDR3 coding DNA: TGTGCCAGCAGCCAACTTCCGGGACAAGGGGAAGAGACCCAGTACTTC.

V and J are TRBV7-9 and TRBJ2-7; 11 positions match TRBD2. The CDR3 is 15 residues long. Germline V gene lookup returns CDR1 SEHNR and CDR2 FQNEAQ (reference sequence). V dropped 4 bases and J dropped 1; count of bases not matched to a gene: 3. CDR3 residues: CASSSWTSGSYEQYF. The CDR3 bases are TGTGCCAGCAGCTCCTGGACTAGCGGGTCCTACGAGCAGTACTTC.

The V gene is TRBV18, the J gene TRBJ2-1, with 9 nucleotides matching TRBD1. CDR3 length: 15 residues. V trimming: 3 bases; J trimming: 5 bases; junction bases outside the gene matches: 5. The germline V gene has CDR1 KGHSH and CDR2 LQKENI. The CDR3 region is CASSPRTGAHNEQFF. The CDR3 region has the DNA TGTGCCAGCTCACCGAGGACAGGGGCCCACAATGAGCAGTTCTTC.

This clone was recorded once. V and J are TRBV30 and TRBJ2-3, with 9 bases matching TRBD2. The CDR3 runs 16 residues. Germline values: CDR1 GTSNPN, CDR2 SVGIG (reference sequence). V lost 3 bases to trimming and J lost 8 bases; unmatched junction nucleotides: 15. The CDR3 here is CAWRGGGRVAWGTQYF. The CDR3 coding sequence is TGTGCCTGGAGGGGGGGCGGGAGGGTAGCCTGGGGTACGCAGTATTTT.

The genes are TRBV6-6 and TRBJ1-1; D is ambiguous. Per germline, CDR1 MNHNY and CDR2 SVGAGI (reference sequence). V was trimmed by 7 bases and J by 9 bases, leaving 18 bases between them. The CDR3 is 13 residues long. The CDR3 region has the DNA TGTGCCAGCACCTATGGGAGTGACGGAAAAGCTTTCTTT. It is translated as CASTYGSDGKAFF.

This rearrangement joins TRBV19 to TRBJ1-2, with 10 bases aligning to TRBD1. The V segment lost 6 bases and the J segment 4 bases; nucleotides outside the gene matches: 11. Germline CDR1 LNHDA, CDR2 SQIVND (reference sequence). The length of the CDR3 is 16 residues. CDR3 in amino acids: CASSHPGQGMRYGYTF. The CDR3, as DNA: TGTGCCAGTAGCCACCCGGGACAGGGGATGCGCTATGGCTACACCTTC.

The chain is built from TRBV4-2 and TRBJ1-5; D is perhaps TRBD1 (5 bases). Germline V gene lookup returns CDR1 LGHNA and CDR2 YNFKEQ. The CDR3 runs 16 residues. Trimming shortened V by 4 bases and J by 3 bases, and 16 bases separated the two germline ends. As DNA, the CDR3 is TGTGCCAGCAGCCGCTATCACCGGGGGAACAATCAGCCCCAGCATTTT. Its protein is CASSRYHRGNNQPQHF.

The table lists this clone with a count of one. The CDR3 nucleotides are TGTGCCAGCAGTTTGAATCAGGGTGGAAGCTCTGGAAACACCATATATTTT. This gives the protein CASSLNQGGSSGNTIYF. This chain links TRBV28 with TRBJ1-3, with a weak D call TRBD1 (5 bases). Germline CDR1 is MDHEN and CDR2 is SYDVKM. The CDR3 runs to 17 residues. The V end lost 3 bases, the J end lost 0 bases, and 15 bases lay between the germline ends.

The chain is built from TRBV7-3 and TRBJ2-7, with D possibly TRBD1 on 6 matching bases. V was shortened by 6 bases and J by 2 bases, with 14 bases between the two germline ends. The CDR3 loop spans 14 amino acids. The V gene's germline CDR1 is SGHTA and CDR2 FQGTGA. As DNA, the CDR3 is TGTGCCAGCAGTCCACCGGGACATCCCTACGAGCAGTACTTC. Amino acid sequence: CASSPPGHPYEQYF.

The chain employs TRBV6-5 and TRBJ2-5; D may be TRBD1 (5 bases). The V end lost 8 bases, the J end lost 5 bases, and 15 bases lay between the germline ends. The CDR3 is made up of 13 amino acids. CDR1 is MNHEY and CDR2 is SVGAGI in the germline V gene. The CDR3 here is CASVRAGSETQYF. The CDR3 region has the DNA TGTGCCAGCGTCAGGGCAGGTTCGGAGACCCAGTACTTC.

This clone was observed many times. The CDR3 DNA is TGCGCCAGCAGCCTCGACAGGAATAAAGCTTTCTTT. This codes for CASSLDRNKAFF. This chain joins TRBV5-1 and TRBJ1-1; a possible D gene is TRBD1 (6 bases). This CDR3 has 12 amino acids. The V and J ends lost 4 bases and 9 bases respectively, with 13 bases between them. The germline V gene encodes CDR1 SGHRS and CDR2 YFSETQ.

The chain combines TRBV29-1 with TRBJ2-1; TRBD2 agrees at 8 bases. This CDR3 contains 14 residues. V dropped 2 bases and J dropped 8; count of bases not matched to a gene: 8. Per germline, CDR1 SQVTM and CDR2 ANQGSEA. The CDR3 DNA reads TGCAGCGTTGAACGCCTTTTTAGCGGGGATGAGCAGTTCTTC. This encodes CSVERLFSGDEQFF.